This T cell receptor beta chain was found in a study of blood T cell repertoires in COVID-19 (TCRdb year 2020). Describing the broader study: Samples from collaborators originated in the United States, Italy and Spain and spanned both the acute and convalescent phases of COVID-19. The samples were drawn from the first 160 participants of the ongoing ImmuneRACE study and from 1,254 subjects provided by 6 global collaborators. The prospective study material was composed of cDNA or gDNA derived from T cells, B-cell-depleted T cells, or PBMCs. The repertoires were released in a freely available public database meant as a resource for research on the immune response to SARS-CoV-2. Deeply sampled blood TCRbeta repertoires from subjects exposed to, actively infected with, or recovered from COVID-19 were included in the dataset. A de-identified subject ID, COVID-19 status, age in years and sex were almost always included in the sample metadata. Where available, HLA class I and class II types were taken from metadata supplied by the sample provider and were not determined by assay-based typing.

Concerning this clone itself: There is no known antigen for this receptor. No much larger clone is present one base from it, and per-base qualities are unavailable.

The germline V gene provides CDR1 MRHNA and CDR2 SNTAGT. Compared with germline, V lacks 3 bases and J lacks 0 bases; bases without a gene match: 5. The CDR3 starts with the cysteine, ends with the phenylalanine, and has 16 residues. Of all the DNA, just the CDR3 is kept, 48 bases in frame from base 1. TCRbeta CDR3 regions were amplified from genomic DNA by means of the immunoSEQ Assay, a bias-controlled multiplex PCR. Per the original workflow: Nucleated cell counts per sample were estimated from amplification of reference gene primers within the assay. To quantify the absolute abundance of each unique TCRbeta CDR3 rearrangement, sequence reads were collapsed and filtered. For each sample, productive Simpson clonality was calculated by taking the square root of Simpson's diversity index across productive rearrangements. TCRdb stores this immuneACCESS table with in-frame sequences only. Part of the clones is absent; in the studies checked, under half of the shortfall reflects unresolved V genes, and no reason is known for the rest. That table supplies the V and J calls and clone size; D and trimming were determined from the DNA. A total of 150,000 or so clones appear in this sample, around 78% of them only once. More than 3.5% of the sample belongs to the ten largest clones.

Each collaborating institution followed its own protocols to collect whole blood in K2EDTA tubes. Collaborator samples were shipped for TCRbeta analysis as frozen whole blood, isolated PBMCs, or DNA extracted from either sample type. On the study overall, not on this receptor specifically: How much clinical and demographic metadata was included differed by source and by participant, and the metadata was provided uncurated.

The sequence links TRBV6-4 to TRBJ1-5, and TRBD1 aligns with 7 junction nucleotides. Material: peripheral blood. This receptor was identified in a woman of 80 years or more with active or convalescent COVID-19. The CDR3 region has the sequence CASSERDRYSNQPQHF. Here is the DNA: TGTGCCAGCAGTGAGCGGGACAGATATAGCAATCAGCCCCAGCATTTT.